The next 15 T cell receptor beta chains were all read from a single sample in a study of patients and donors after allogeneic stem cell transplantation (dated by TCRdb to the early 2020s). The library was obtained by RT-PCR. TCRdb records NextSeq 550 as the sequencer. The public reads were run again by TCRdb, first through fastp at Q25 and then through MiXCR, and only productive beta chains were kept. Each CDR3 protein gets just one entry, which takes the most common genes and DNA from the rows behind it. A total of about 960,000 distinct CDR3 sequences appear in this sample, over 15% of them only once. In total, the top ten clones hold 6% of the sample. The sequenced sample consisted of blood, either unsorted or a sorted T cell fraction (not recorded which). The source is a human donor who was either an allogeneic HSCT recipient or a stem cell or donor lymphocyte infusion donor (not recorded which). It is not recorded whose cells these are; they may come from a transplant donor.

As DNA, the CDR3 is TGCAGTGCTGGGGGTTCCAGGGTGGCTTTCTTT. It is translated as CSAGGSRVAFF. The V gene is TRBV20-1, the J gene TRBJ1-1, with a tentative D call TRBD1 (5 bases). This CDR3 region has 11 residues. V lost 5 bases, J lost 11 bases, and 15 bases lay in between. Germline lookup yields CDR1 DFQATT and CDR2 SNEGSKA (reference sequence).

This clonotype came up a few times. The chain is built from TRBV5-5 and TRBJ2-3; D is uncertain. Germline assignment: CDR1 SGHKS and CDR2 YYEKEE (reference sequence). The CDR3 spans 15 residues. Trimming took off 1 base at V and 0 bases at J, with 9 bases between the two ends. Written as DNA, the CDR3 is TGTGCCAGCAGCTTGATATTCCGGAGCACAGATACGCAGTATTTT. Its translation: CASSLIFRSTDTQYF.

This clonotype was seen a handful of times. The chain joins TRBV24-1 to TRBJ2-3, with 7 positions matching TRBD1. The germline gives CDR1 KGHDR, CDR2 SFDVKD. V was clipped by 2 bases and J by 0 bases; unmatched bases: 7. The CDR3 has 17 amino acids. The CDR3: CATSDSSGGISTDTQYF. The CDR3 nucleotides are TGTGCCACCAGTGATTCGTCAGGGGGTATAAGCACAGATACGCAGTATTTT.

V is TRBV7-9 and J is TRBJ2-7; 12 bases are a match to TRBD1. Germline lookup yields CDR1 SEHNR and CDR2 FQNEAQ (reference sequence). The CDR3 length is 15 residues. Trimming took 2 bases from V and 6 from J; bases not matched to a gene: 5. The CDR3 coding sequence is TGTGCCAGCAGCTTATCAGGGACAGGGGGCACCGAGCAGTACTTC. Its translation: CASSLSGTGGTEQYF. Combining the CDR3 with reference TRBV7-9 and TRBJ2-7 gives the whole variable domain DTGVSQNPRHKITKRGQNVTFRCDPISEHNRLYWYRQTLGQGPEFLTYFQNEAQLEKSRLLSDRFSAERPKGSFSTLEIQRTEQGDSAMYLCASSLSGTGGTEQYFGPGTRLTVT.

The chain recombines TRBV2 with TRBJ1-1; tentative D call: TRBD1 (5 bases). This CDR3 has 12 residues. The V end lost 6 bases, the J end lost 7 bases, and 12 bases lay between the germline ends. Germline CDR1 and CDR2: SNHLY and FYNNEI. The CDR3 sequence is CASSEGRFEAFF. For the CDR3, the DNA is TGTGCCAGCAGCGAGGGGAGGTTTGAAGCTTTCTTT.

The chain employs TRBV24-1 and TRBJ1-3; D is perhaps TRBD1 (6 bases). The V gene lost 4 bases and the J gene lost 6 bases, with 9 bases spanning the gap. The germline gives CDR1 KGHDR, CDR2 SFDVKD. The CDR3 length is 13 residues. CDR3 protein: CATSDWTENTIYF. The DNA for the CDR3 is TGTGCCACCAGTGACTGGACAGAAAACACCATATATTTT.

This clonotype was seen ten or more times. The gene calls are TRBV29-1 and TRBJ2-2; D gene ambiguous. The germline V gene encodes CDR1 SQVTM and CDR2 ANQGSEA. V lost 7 bases to trimming and J lost 3 bases, with 9 bases between them. This CDR3 has 12 amino acids. DNA of the CDR3: TGCAGCGGGCGAAGGGACACCGGGGAGCTGTTTTTT. This gives the protein CSGRRDTGELFF.

This clonotype was seen at least ten times. This rearrangement joins TRBV12-3 or TRBV12-4 to TRBJ1-1, with D unclear. V lost 3 bases, J lost 3 bases, and 2 bases lay in between. This CDR3 is 11 amino acids long. The CDR3 DNA reads as TGTGCCAGCAGTTTCCACACTGAAGCTTTCTTT. The encoded protein is CASSFHTEAFF.

The CDR3 loop reads CSAREDSFFGTSGTDTQYF. The CDR3 DNA is TGCAGTGCTAGAGAGGATTCATTTTTCGGGACTAGCGGCACAGATACGCAGTATTTT. V usage is TRBV20-1 and J usage is TRBJ2-3; 10 positions match TRBD2. From germline, CDR1 is DFQATT and CDR2 SNEGSKA (reference sequence). Germline trimming cut 0 bases from V and 1 base from J; bases unmatched to any gene: 13. CDR3 length: 19 residues.

The chain uses TRBV3-1 and TRBJ1-3; D is ambiguous. V was clipped by 5 bases and J by 0 bases, with 14 bases between them. Germline V gene lookup returns CDR1 LGHDT and CDR2 YNNKEL (reference sequence). The CDR3 length is 16 residues. In nucleotides, the CDR3 is TGTGCCAGCAGCTCCAACTCCCGGACCTCTGGAAACACCATATATTTT. As protein: CASSSNSRTSGNTIYF.

This chain uses TRBV20-1 with TRBJ1-1; D is unresolved. CDR1 is DFQATT and CDR2 is SNEGSKA in the germline V gene (reference sequence). The CDR3 length is 12 residues. V was clipped by 3 bases and J by 1 base, with 6 bases between them. The CDR3, as DNA: TGCAGTGCTAGCTACCAGAACACTGAAGCTTTCTTT. As protein: CSASYQNTEAFF.

The sample holds a few counts of this clonotype. The chain couples TRBV7-9 to TRBJ2-5, with 9 bases aligning to TRBD1. V shed 1 base and J 2 bases; nucleotides not matched to a gene: 2. This CDR3 contains 15 residues. Germline-derived CDR1 and CDR2 are SEHNR and FQNEAQ (reference sequence). The CDR3 loop is CASSLGDRVQETQYF. The CDR3 DNA is TGTGCCAGCAGCTTAGGGGACAGGGTTCAAGAGACCCAGTACTTC.

This rearrangement joins TRBV2 to TRBJ2-7; a weak D match, TRBD1 (6 bases). The ends were cut back, 6 bases at V and 3 bases at J, with 12 bases in the middle. The CDR3 loop spans 13 amino acids. In germline, CDR1 is SNHLY, CDR2 FYNNEI. The CDR3 nucleotides are TGTGCCAGCAGGACGGGACAAATCTACGAGCAGTACTTC. Encoded protein: CASRTGQIYEQYF.

This chain links TRBV12-3 or TRBV12-4 with TRBJ1-2; TRBD1 agrees at 9 bases. V gave up 6 bases and J gave up 4 bases; unmatched junction bases: 6. The CDR3 contains 14 residues. This CDR3 reads CASRLTGGVYGYTF. CDR3 nucleotide sequence: TGTGCCAGCAGACTGACAGGGGGGGTCTATGGCTACACCTTC.

V gene TRBV5-6 combines with J gene TRBJ1-1; 9 nucleotides match TRBD1. The V segment lost 4 bases and the J segment 1 base; nucleotides outside the gene matches: 8. This CDR3 comprises 16 residues. Per the germline V gene, CDR1 is SGHDT and CDR2 is YYEEEE. CDR3 amino acids: CASSRRWTGANTEAFF. The CDR3 bases are TGTGCCAGCAGCCGGAGATGGACAGGGGCGAACACTGAAGCTTTCTTT.